The 2 T cell receptor beta chains presented below share a single source sample, sequenced in a study of radiotherapy plus CTLA-4 blockade in lung cancer. Clones were sequenced by immunoSEQ multiplex PCR, and TCRdb holds only the in-frame ones, with some missing. Of tens of thousands of clones in the sample, 76% were seen once. The sample was peripheral blood, taken from a patient treated with radiotherapy plus ipilimumab. The source is a human donor with non-small cell lung cancer who had stable disease on radiotherapy plus ipilimumab.

The chain is built from TRBV6-1 and TRBJ2-3; 10 bases align to TRBD2. This CDR3 has 15 amino acids. Germline V lookup: CDR1 MNHNS, CDR2 SASEGT. The junction had 4 bases not matched to a gene; V was cut back by 6 bases and J by 1 base. CDR3 nucleotides: TGTGCCAGCAGCCTAGCGGGGGCGGGCACAGATACGCAGTATTTT. Protein: CASSLAGAGTDTQYF.

The chain recombines TRBV30 with TRBJ2-5, with D unclear. The germline CDR1 and CDR2 sequences are GTSNPN and SVGIG (reference sequence). The CDR3 covers 12 residues. Between the trimmed V and J ends, which lost 2 bases and 2 bases, there was a span of 6 bases. For the CDR3, the DNA is TGTGCCTGGAGTTTGGGACAAGAGACCCAGTACTTC. This sequence encodes CAWSLGQETQYF.